The 31 T cell receptor beta chains presented below share a single source sample, sequenced in a study of T cell repertoires in cytomegalovirus infection. In TCRdb, the reads were re-called with MiXCR into one record per CDR3 protein. The sample comprises around 490,000 distinct CDR3 sequences, about 25% of which are singletons, and about 12% rests with the top ten. The specimen sequenced was PBMCs. The receptors were sampled from a human donor in good health (CMV status not recorded). Some clones in this sample may be carry-over from other donors' samples.

There are a few counts of this clonotype. CDR3 nucleotides: TGTGCCAGCAGCTTAGGCACAGGAGAACTAGAAGCTTTCTTT. This encodes CASSLGTGELEAFF. The chain has TRBV7-9 and TRBJ1-1, with a possible D match to TRBD1 (5 bases). In germline, CDR1 is SEHNR, CDR2 FQNEAQ (reference sequence). Trimming left V 1 base short and J 8 bases short, with 14 bases between. The CDR3 loop spans 14 amino acids.

In this sample, this clonotype turned up a few times. The V gene is TRBV7-6, the J gene TRBJ1-6; tentative D call: TRBD1 (5 bases). This CDR3 has 14 amino acids. Trimming took 4 bases from V and 4 from J, leaving 8 bases between them. Germline lookup yields CDR1 SGHVS and CDR2 FNYEAQ. CDR3 bases: TGTGCCAGCAGCTCTGGGGGGTATAATTCACCCCTCCACTTT. It yields the protein CASSSGGYNSPLHF.

The sample holds a few counts of this clonotype. This chain links TRBV6-4 with TRBJ1-4, with D uncertain. Germline CDR1 reads MRHNA; CDR2 reads SNTAGT. The ends were cut back, 4 bases at V and 8 bases at J, with 17 bases in the middle. The CDR3 runs 15 residues. CDR3 sequence: CASSVSAGGDEKLFF. For the CDR3, the DNA is TGTGCCAGCAGTGTTTCGGCAGGTGGAGACGAAAAACTGTTTTTT.

There are many counts of this clonotype. The chain carries TRBV7-2 and TRBJ1-6; maybe TRBD1 (5 bases). The CDR3 sequence is 15 residues long. Germline lookup yields CDR1 SGHTA and CDR2 FQGNSA. Trimming stripped 1 base from V and 10 bases from J, with 14 bases between. The CDR3 region has the DNA TGTGCCAGCAGCTTAGTGGACGCGGGGGAATCACCCCTCCACTTT. Translating it yields CASSLVDAGESPLHF.

The chain links TRBV2 to TRBJ2-3, with 7 bases matching TRBD2. Germline values: CDR1 SNHLY, CDR2 FYNNEI. The V and J ends lost 10 bases and 4 bases, in that order; junction bases with no gene match: 17. CDR3 length equals 16 residues. CDR3 DNA sequence: TGTGCCACCTCCTGGGGGGGGAGACGCCTCGCAGATACGCAGTATTTT. It codes for CATSWGGRRLADTQYF. Together with reference TRBV2 and TRBJ2-3, the CDR3 gives the full variable domain: EPEVTQTPSHQVTQMGQEVILRCVPISNHLYFYWYRQILGQKVEFLVSFYNNEISEKSEIFDDQFSVERPDGSNFTLKIRSTKLEDSAMYFCATSWGGRRLADTQYFGPGTRLTVL.

A single count supports this clonotype. The genes are TRBV5-4 and TRBJ1-3; D perhaps matches TRBD1 (6 bases). Deletions cut 3 bases from V and 0 bases from J, with 10 bases between. This CDR3 has 15 residues. CDR1 and CDR2 (germline): SGHNT, YYREEE (reference sequence). In nucleotides, the CDR3 is TGTGCCAGCAGCTGGGGGGCAGCCTCTGGAAACACCATATATTTT. This sequence encodes CASSWGAASGNTIYF.

This chain connects TRBV20-1 to TRBJ2-1; D is possibly TRBD2 (6 bases). The CDR3 totals 15 residues. V lost 1 base and J lost 2, with 12 bases in between. Germline V CDR1 and CDR2: DFQATT, SNEGSKA (reference sequence). Here the CDR3 reads CSARGGLAAYNEQFF. In nucleotides, the CDR3 is TGCAGTGCTAGAGGGGGCTTAGCGGCCTACAATGAGCAGTTCTTC.

This clonotype was observed a handful of times. The chain joins TRBV18 to TRBJ2-1; 10 bases line up with TRBD2. J was trimmed by 5 bases and V by 1 base; bases with no gene match: 5. The CDR3 extends over 16 amino acids. Germline V gene lookup returns CDR1 KGHSH and CDR2 LQKENI. CDR3 amino acids: CASSPRSGRADNEQFF. CDR3 DNA sequence: TGTGCCAGCTCACCACGGAGCGGGAGGGCCGACAATGAGCAGTTCTTC.

The chain has TRBV6-5 and TRBJ2-6; D gene uncertain. There are 15 residues in the CDR3. The germline CDR1 and CDR2 sequences are MNHEY and SVGAGI. The V and J ends lost 6 bases and 0 bases respectively, with 9 bases between them. The CDR3 loop is CASRASSSGANVLTF. Here the CDR3 DNA reads TGTGCCAGCAGGGCGTCCAGCTCTGGGGCCAACGTCCTGACTTTC.

The chain couples TRBV28 to TRBJ2-7; the D is unclear. Per the germline V gene, CDR1 is MDHEN and CDR2 is SYDVKM. With 3 bases removed from V and 2 bases from J, the gap between germline ends came to 8 bases. The CDR3 length is 13 residues. CDR3 region: CASSFIRAYEQYF. In DNA, the CDR3 is TGTGCCAGCAGTTTTATTAGAGCCTACGAGCAGTACTTC.

This clonotype has only one observation. The V gene is TRBV6-2 or TRBV6-3, the J gene TRBJ1-5, with D possibly TRBD1 on 6 matching bases. The ends were cut back, 4 bases at V and 7 bases at J, with 11 bases in the middle. This CDR3 has 13 residues. Per germline, CDR1 MNHEY and CDR2 SVGEGT. Written as DNA, the CDR3 is TGTGCCAGCAGTTTTGGGGGCCGGCAGCCCCAGCATTTT. This gives the protein CASSFGGRQPQHF.

This clonotype was detected a few times. The chain is built from TRBV6-1 and TRBJ2-1; 9 bases line up with TRBD2. The CDR3 consists of 18 residues. Unmatched junction bases numbered 15, after V lost 6 bases and J lost 3 bases. CDR1 is MNHNS and CDR2 is SASEGT in the germline V gene. Written as DNA, the CDR3 is TGTGCCAGCAGGACAGGGCGGCTAGCGGGGATCTACTACAATGAGCAGTTCTTC. It specifies CASRTGRLAGIYYNEQFF.

This clonotype came up a few times. The chain employs TRBV5-1 and TRBJ1-1, with D hard to call. This CDR3 contains 13 residues. Germline CDR1 SGHRS, CDR2 YFSETQ. The V and J ends lost 4 bases and 2 bases respectively, with 9 bases between them. CDR3 loop: CASSEIQNTEAFF. The CDR3 DNA follows: TGCGCCAGCAGCGAAATACAAAACACTGAAGCTTTCTTT.

This clonotype was detected only a few times. J is TRBJ2-5 and V is TRBV29-1; tentatively, D is TRBD1 (6 bases). CDR3 length: 13 residues. Trimming stripped 5 bases from V and 3 bases from J, with 13 bases between. Germline assignment: CDR1 SQVTM and CDR2 ANQGSEA. The CDR3 region has the DNA TGCAGCGTTACAGGGTGGGGAAAAGAGACCCAGTACTTC. Its translation is CSVTGWGKETQYF.

This clonotype was counted ten times or more. CDR3 protein: CASSSPGGLVTEAFF. The DNA for the CDR3 is TGTGCCAGCAGCTCGCCAGGGGGCTTAGTCACTGAAGCTTTCTTT. The J gene is TRBJ1-1, the V gene TRBV7-2, with 8 nucleotides matching TRBD1. The CDR3 consists of 15 residues. The trim removed 4 bases at V and 4 bases at J, leaving 8 bases unmatched. Germline V gene lookup returns CDR1 SGHTA and CDR2 FQGNSA.

This chain connects TRBV30 to TRBJ1-5; no reliable D call. Germline V gene lookup returns CDR1 GTSNPN and CDR2 SVGIG (reference sequence). The CDR3 consists of 16 residues. V gave up 0 bases and J gave up 4 bases, with 16 bases separating them. CDR3 DNA sequence: TGTGCCTGGAGTGTAGGGTCATCGGGGTGGAATCAGCCCCAGCATTTT. This encodes CAWSVGSSGWNQPQHF.

This clonotype was observed at least ten times. CDR3 coding DNA: TGTGCCAGCAGTTTAAGGCGGGACATCGCCTACGAGCAGTACTTC. It specifies CASSLRRDIAYEQYF. The genes are TRBV12-3 or TRBV12-4 and TRBJ2-7; D possibly uses TRBD1 or TRBD2 (6 bases each). V shed 2 bases and J shed 2 bases, with 13 bases lying between them. The CDR3 is 15 residues long.

This chain joins TRBV7-8 and TRBJ2-2, with D tentatively TRBD1 (5 bases). CDR3 length: 17 residues. In germline, CDR1 is SGHVS, CDR2 FQNEAQ. Trimming removed 1 base at V and 8 bases at J, with 20 bases between. Here the CDR3 reads CASSLVGVEFAWGELFF. The CDR3 nucleotides read TGTGCCAGCAGCTTAGTAGGGGTTGAGTTCGCTTGGGGGGAGCTGTTTTTT.

The gene calls are TRBV7-9 and TRBJ1-6; 7 bases match TRBD1. The CDR3 has 14 residues. V lost 5 bases and J lost 9; bases outside the gene matches: 7. Germline V gene sequence: CDR1 SEHNR, CDR2 FQNEAQ (reference sequence). CDR3 in DNA: TGTGCCAGCAGCGAATCAGGGGGTCGTTCACCCCTCCACTTT. Translation gives CASSESGGRSPLHF.

This clonotype showed up just a few times. This chain connects TRBV12-3 or TRBV12-4 to TRBJ2-5; 10 nucleotides line up with TRBD2. This CDR3 has 16 residues. V trimming: 2 bases; J trimming: 5 bases; junction bases outside the gene matches: 8. The CDR3 nucleotides are TGTGCCAGCAGTTTAAATAGCGGGAGGTCTGTGGAGACCCAGTACTTC. Translated: CASSLNSGRSVETQYF.

V and J are TRBV19 and TRBJ1-5; 12 bases agree with TRBD1. CDR3 length equals 16 residues. Germline V gene sequence: CDR1 LNHDA, CDR2 SQIVND (reference sequence). J lost 6 bases, V lost 3 bases, and 6 bases had no gene match. The CDR3 DNA is TGTGCCAGTAGTATCCCCGGGACAGGGGGCACTCAGCCCCAGCATTTT. Its translation: CASSIPGTGGTQPQHF.

The CDR3 DNA reads as TGTGCCACCAGCACCGACAGGGGCGAGCAGTACTTC. This codes for CATSTDRGEQYF. The chain combines TRBV15 with TRBJ2-7, with 8 nucleotides matching TRBD1. Germline V gene sequence: CDR1 LNHNV, CDR2 YYDKDF (reference sequence). This CDR3 region has 12 residues. With V trimmed by 4 bases and J by 6 bases, 2 bases remained unmatched.

The chain has TRBV5-1 and TRBJ2-1; TRBD2 might be the D (5 bases). Trimming shortened V by 0 bases and J by 7 bases, and 11 bases separated the two germline ends. Looked up from germline, CDR1 is SGHRS and CDR2 is YFSETQ. CDR3 length equals 14 residues. CDR3 region: CASSLDPRGNEQFF. In DNA, the CDR3 is TGCGCCAGCAGCTTGGACCCTCGAGGGAATGAGCAGTTCTTC.

This clonotype was recorded many times. The J gene is TRBJ1-1, the V gene TRBV10-3; 9 bases line up with TRBD1. Germline CDR1 ENHRY, CDR2 SYGVKD. The CDR3 contains 13 residues. The junction had 6 bases not matched to a gene; V was cut back by 6 bases and J by 7 bases. CDR3 loop: CAISRDRVGEAFF. CDR3 sequence (DNA): TGTGCCATCAGCCGGGACAGGGTCGGTGAAGCTTTCTTT.

This clonotype was counted a few times. The rearrangement links TRBV7-8 to TRBJ1-4, with D possibly being TRBD1 (5 bases). The CDR3 has 18 residues. Germline V gene lookup returns CDR1 SGHVS and CDR2 FQNEAQ. Trimming left V 5 bases short and J 3 bases short, with 22 bases between. The CDR3, as DNA: TGTGCCAGCAGCCCCTTAAGGACACCCTCCGTCGCTAATGAAAAACTGTTTTTT. This gives the protein CASSPLRTPSVANEKLFF.

CDR3 sequence reads: CASSISTGLSNQPQHF. For the CDR3, the DNA is TGTGCCAGTAGTATCTCTACAGGGTTGAGCAATCAGCCCCAGCATTTT. The chain links TRBV19 to TRBJ1-5, with D possibly matching TRBD1 (6 bases). This CDR3 is built from 16 residues. Trimming shortened V by 3 bases and J by 1 base, and 13 bases separated the two germline ends. Looked up from germline, CDR1 is LNHDA and CDR2 is SQIVND (reference sequence).

This clonotype was found a few times. The CDR3 nucleotides are TGTGCCAGCAGTTTGCCTACAGGGGCCCCTGGCTACACCTTC. Translation: CASSLPTGAPGYTF. The chain recombines TRBV28 with TRBJ1-2; 7 positions match TRBD1. After removal of 3 bases from V and 7 bases from J, the junction contained 8 bases not matched to a gene. Germline CDR1 MDHEN, CDR2 SYDVKM. There are 14 residues in the CDR3.

This clonotype has a count of ten or more. The V call is TRBV7-9, the J call TRBJ2-1, with 9 bases lining up with TRBD2. J was trimmed by 8 bases and V by 5 bases; bases with no gene match: 13. Germline CDR1 SEHNR, CDR2 FQNEAQ (reference sequence). CDR3 length: 16 residues. As DNA, the CDR3 is TGTGCCAGCAGCCCCCGGAGTAGCGGGGGAATCCATGAGCAGTTCTTC. As protein: CASSPRSSGGIHEQFF.

This clonotype was recorded a few times. The CDR3 sequence: CASSPGRNSPLHF. For the CDR3, the DNA is TGTGCCAGCAGCCCGGGCAGGAATTCACCCCTCCACTTT. This sequence joins TRBV11-2 and TRBJ1-6; D gene uncertain. The CDR3 extends over 13 amino acids. Trimming removed 5 bases from V and 7 bases from J, with 9 bases in between. The germline CDR1 and CDR2 sequences are SGHAT and FQNNGV.

The sample holds many counts of this clonotype. V and J are TRBV7-6 and TRBJ2-1, with TRBD1 matching 12 bases. Germline V CDR1 and CDR2: SGHVS, FNYEAQ. The length of the CDR3 is 15 residues. J was trimmed by 9 bases and V by 6 bases; bases with no gene match: 9. CDR3 loop: CASRTGTGGLSEQFF. For the CDR3, the DNA is TGTGCCAGCAGAACCGGGACAGGGGGCTTGAGTGAGCAGTTCTTC.

This clonotype was seen only a few times. CDR3: CASSYLGLADYEQYF. The CDR3 coding sequence is TGTGCCAGCAGTTACCTGGGACTAGCGGATTACGAGCAGTACTTC. The rearrangement uses TRBV6-5 and TRBJ2-7; TRBD2 matches 11 bases. Germline CDR1 MNHEY, CDR2 SVGAGI. V lost 2 bases, J lost 4 bases, and 4 bases stayed unmatched. The CDR3 spans 15 residues.